These T cell receptor beta chains were read from a single sample in a study of shared clonotypes between healthy human individuals. Assay: immunoSEQ multiplex PCR; the TCRdb copy retains only in-frame clones and omits some. The sample shows over a million clones, approximately 97% of them seen only once. The sample taken for sequencing was naive CD4+ T cells sorted from blood. The receptors originated from a man aged 30-40 years in good health. Both conserved end residues are part of each CDR3. A D gene is named only where the DNA matches it firmly. Only part of the rows carry a size: once, few, many, or a class if the clone is expanded.

D: .; size: few; V: TRBV19; J: TRBJ2-3; CDR3: CASSTGTASDTQYF; DNA: TGTGCCAGTAGCACCGGGACGGCCTCAGATACGCAGTATTTT
D: .; size: .; V: TRBV6-5; J: TRBJ2-7; CDR3: CASNDLGRNYEQYF; DNA: TGTGCCAGCAACGATTTGGGACGGAACTACGAGCAGTACTTC
D: .; size: .; V: TRBV7-3; J: TRBJ2-1; CDR3: CASSLAGDSSYNEQFF; DNA: TGTGCCAGCAGCTTAGCCGGAGACAGCTCATACAATGAGCAGTTCTTC
D: TRBD2; size: once; V: TRBV5-1; J: TRBJ2-1; CDR3: CASSSGLADYNEQFF; DNA: TGCGCCAGCAGCTCCGGACTAGCGGATTACAATGAGCAGTTCTTC
D: .; size: .; V: TRBV15; J: TRBJ1-4; CDR3: CATSRGTGRTNEKLFF; DNA: TGTGCCACCAGCAGAGGGACGGGAAGAACTAATGAAAAACTGTTTTTT
D: TRBD2; size: .; V: TRBV11-2; J: TRBJ2-1; CDR3: CASSPLTGGYNEQFF; DNA: TGTGCCAGCAGCCCCCTGACGGGGGGCTACAATGAGCAGTTCTTC
D: TRBD1; size: .; V: TRBV6-5; J: TRBJ2-7; CDR3: CASSNPGQNYEQYF; DNA: TGTGCCAGCAGTAATCCGGGACAGAACTACGAGCAGTACTTC
D: .; size: .; V: TRBV14; J: TRBJ2-7; CDR3: CASRRSLGDGYEQYF; DNA: TGTGCCAGCAGGCGTTCCCTAGGGGACGGCTACGAGCAGTACTTC
D: .; size: .; V: TRBV5-3; J: TRBJ2-7; CDR3: CARSLDKFDSYEQYF; DNA: TGTGCCAGAAGCTTGGATAAATTTGACAGTTACGAGCAGTACTTC
D: .; size: .; V: TRBV6-6; J: TRBJ1-1; CDR3: CASSYSAGRNTEAFF; DNA: TGTGCCAGCAGTTACTCGGCCGGACGGAACACTGAAGCTTTCTTT
D: TRBD1; size: once; V: TRBV19; J: TRBJ1-4; CDR3: CASSFLGQGSNEKLFF; DNA: TGTGCCAGTAGTTTCCTTGGACAGGGATCAAATGAAAAACTGTTTTTT
D: TRBD2; size: .; V: TRBV6-1; J: TRBJ2-7; CDR3: CASRLAGDRSYEQYF; DNA: TGTGCCAGCAGACTAGCGGGAGATAGGTCCTACGAGCAGTACTTC
D: .; size: .; V: TRBV4-3; J: TRBJ2-1; CDR3: CASSQEWNEQFF; DNA: TGCGCCAGCAGCCAAGAATGGAATGAGCAGTTCTTC
D: .; size: .; V: TRBV5-4; J: TRBJ2-3; CDR3: CASSSRRQGGTDTQYF; DNA: TGTGCCAGCAGCAGCCGGAGACAGGGAGGGACAGATACGCAGTATTTT
D: TRBD1; size: .; V: TRBV11-3; J: TRBJ2-5; CDR3: CASSLDLIGTGTETQYF; DNA: TGTGCCAGCAGCTTAGATTTGATAGGGACAGGGACGGAGACCCAGTACTTC
D: .; size: once; V: TRBV2; J: TRBJ2-1; CDR3: CASSETRRGSGSYNEQFF; DNA: TGTGCCAGCAGTGAGACCCGTCGGGGGAGTGGGTCCTACAATGAGCAGTTCTTC
D: .; size: .; V: TRBV10-3; J: TRBJ2-1; CDR3: CAIKEGYNEQFF; DNA: TGTGCCATCAAGGAGGGCTACAATGAGCAGTTCTTC
D: TRBD2; size: .; V: TRBV11-3; J: TRBJ2-1; CDR3: CASSFGLARYNEQFF; DNA: TGTGCCAGCAGCTTTGGACTAGCGCGCTACAATGAGCAGTTCTTC
D: .; size: .; V: TRBV5-4; J: TRBJ2-2; CDR3: CASSFPRGATGELFF; DNA: TGTGCCAGCAGCTTCCCACGGGGGGCGACCGGGGAGCTGTTTTTT
D: .; size: .; V: TRBV11-3; J: TRBJ2-5; CDR3: CASSTRRQVYQETQYF; DNA: TGTGCCAGCAGCACGAGGAGACAGGTGTACCAAGAGACCCAGTACTTC
D: .; size: .; V: TRBV2; J: TRBJ1-1; CDR3: CASRGPIEAFF; DNA: TGTGCCAGCCGGGGACCGATTGAAGCTTTCTTT
D: .; size: .; V: TRBV5-6; J: TRBJ2-2; CDR3: CASSWNRVTGELFF; DNA: TGTGCCAGCAGCTGGAACAGAGTCACCGGGGAGCTGTTTTTT
D: TRBD2; size: .; V: TRBV7-8; J: TRBJ2-3; CDR3: CASSFKRELRDTQYF; DNA: TGTGCCAGCAGCTTTAAGCGGGAGCTCAGAGATACGCAGTATTTT
D: .; size: .; V: TRBV28; J: TRBJ1-4; CDR3: CASSLGQFNEKLFF; DNA: TGTGCCAGCAGTTTAGGACAATTTAATGAAAAACTGTTTTTT
D: .; size: .; V: TRBV18; J: TRBJ1-5; CDR3: CASSPAGGNQPQHF; DNA: TGTGCCAGCTCCCCAGCGGGAGGCAATCAGCCCCAGCATTTT
D: TRBD2; size: .; V: TRBV5-1; J: TRBJ2-7; CDR3: CASSFGPGLESYEQYF; DNA: TGCGCCAGCAGCTTTGGGCCAGGACTAGAAAGCTACGAGCAGTACTTC
D: .; size: .; V: TRBV6-6; J: TRBJ2-5; CDR3: CASSIGGGGETQYF; DNA: TGTGCCAGCAGCATCGGGGGAGGAGGTGAGACCCAGTACTTC
D: .; size: .; V: TRBV5-4; J: TRBJ2-2; CDR3: CASSGRDGNTGELFF; DNA: TGTGCCAGCAGCGGCAGGGACGGAAACACCGGGGAGCTGTTTTTT
D: .; size: .; V: TRBV28; J: TRBJ2-7; CDR3: CASSHPIEQYF; DNA: TGTGCCAGCAGTCACCCTATCGAGCAGTACTTC
D: TRBD1; size: .; V: TRBV4-2; J: TRBJ1-2; CDR3: CASSQGDTGGNGYTF; DNA: TGTGCCAGCAGCCAAGGCGACACAGGGGGCAATGGCTACACCTTC
D: TRBD1; size: .; V: TRBV28; J: TRBJ2-2; CDR3: CASGGQGATGELFF; DNA: TGTGCCAGTGGAGGACAGGGGGCGACCGGGGAGCTGTTTTTT
D: .; size: .; V: TRBV4-3; J: TRBJ2-7; CDR3: CASSQEARGASYEQYF; DNA: TGCGCCAGCAGCCAAGAGGCGAGGGGGGCCTCCTACGAGCAGTACTTC
D: TRBD2; size: .; V: TRBV29-1; J: TRBJ2-2; CDR3: CSAAGGANTGELFF; DNA: TGCAGCGCCGCCGGGGGGGCGAACACCGGGGAGCTGTTTTTT
D: .; size: .; V: TRBV7-7; J: TRBJ2-5; CDR3: CASSQDRSETQYF; DNA: TGTGCCAGCAGCCAAGACAGAAGTGAGACCCAGTACTTC
D: .; size: .; V: TRBV5-5; J: TRBJ2-3; CDR3: CASSLGWKTSTDTQYF; DNA: TGTGCCAGCAGCTTGGGGTGGAAAACTAGCACAGATACGCAGTATTTT
D: .; size: .; V: TRBV27; J: TRBJ2-1; CDR3: CASSLSGRGSYNEQFF; DNA: TGTGCCAGCAGTCTTAGCGGCCGCGGGTCCTACAATGAGCAGTTCTTC
D: TRBD1; size: .; V: TRBV5-6; J: TRBJ1-6; CDR3: CASSLPDRNNSPLHF; DNA: TGTGCCAGCAGCTTGCCGGACAGGAATAATTCACCCCTCCACTTT
D: TRBD2; size: .; V: TRBV5-4; J: TRBJ2-1; CDR3: CASSSSGRALSEQFF; DNA: TGTGCCAGCAGCTCAAGCGGGAGGGCCTTAAGTGAGCAGTTCTTC
D: TRBD2; size: .; V: TRBV5-1; J: TRBJ2-1; CDR3: CASSSLTSGRNEQFF; DNA: TGCGCCAGCAGCTCCCTGACTAGCGGGAGAAATGAGCAGTTCTTC
D: TRBD1; size: .; V: TRBV6-1; J: TRBJ1-1; CDR3: CASRQGADTEAFF; DNA: TGTGCCAGCAGGCAGGGGGCCGACACTGAAGCTTTCTTT
D: TRBD1; size: .; V: TRBV4-2; J: TRBJ2-7; CDR3: CASSPQGSYEQYF; DNA: TGTGCCAGCAGCCCACAGGGGTCCTACGAGCAGTACTTC
D: .; size: once; V: TRBV15; J: TRBJ2-6; CDR3: CATSRDYGNGGANVLTF; DNA: TGTGCCACCAGCAGAGATTACGGAAACGGTGGGGCCAACGTCCTGACTTTC
D: .; size: .; V: TRBV2; J: TRBJ1-4; CDR3: CASNTGRRANEKLFF; DNA: TGTGCCAGCAATACCGGGAGGAGGGCTAATGAAAAACTGTTTTTT
D: TRBD1; size: .; V: TRBV5-8; J: TRBJ1-4; CDR3: CASSLRQGEGATNEKLFF; DNA: TGTGCCAGCAGCTTGCGACAGGGGGAGGGGGCAACTAATGAAAAACTGTTTTTT